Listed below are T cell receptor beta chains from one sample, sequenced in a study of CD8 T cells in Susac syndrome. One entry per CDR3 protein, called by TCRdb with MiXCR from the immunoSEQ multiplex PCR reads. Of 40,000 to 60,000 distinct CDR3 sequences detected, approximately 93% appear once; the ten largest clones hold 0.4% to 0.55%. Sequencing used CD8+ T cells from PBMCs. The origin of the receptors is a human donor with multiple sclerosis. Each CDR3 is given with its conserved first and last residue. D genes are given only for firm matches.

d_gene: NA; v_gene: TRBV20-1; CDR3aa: CSAKRIGETYEQYF
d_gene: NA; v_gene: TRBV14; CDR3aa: CASSPGGGLLTEAFF
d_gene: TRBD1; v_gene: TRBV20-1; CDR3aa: CSALPGQGNEQYF
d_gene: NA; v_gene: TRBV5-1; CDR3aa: CASSSTGPYEQYF
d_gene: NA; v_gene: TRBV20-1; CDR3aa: CSPQARVSYEQYF
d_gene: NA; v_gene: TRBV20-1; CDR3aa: CSAEVGAFNFIQETQYF
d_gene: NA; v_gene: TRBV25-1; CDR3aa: CASSEWTAGETQYF
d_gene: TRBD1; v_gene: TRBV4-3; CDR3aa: CASSQERQGGYGYTF
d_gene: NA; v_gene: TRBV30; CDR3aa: CAWSCSGPRCWAFF
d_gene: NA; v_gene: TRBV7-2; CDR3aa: CASSPDRGAGRETQYF
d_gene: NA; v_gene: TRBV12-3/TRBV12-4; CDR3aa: CASSLDQPQHF
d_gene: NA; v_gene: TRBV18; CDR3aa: CASSLAGGLDYGYTF
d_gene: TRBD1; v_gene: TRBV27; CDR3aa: CASSIGTGEQYF
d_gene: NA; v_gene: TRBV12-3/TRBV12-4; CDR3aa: CASSSPRESNQPQHF
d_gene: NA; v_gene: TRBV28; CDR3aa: CASSRHWERQETQYF
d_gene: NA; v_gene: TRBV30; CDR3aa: CAWDFIGATEAFF
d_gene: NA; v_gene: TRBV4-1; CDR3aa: CASSQDWQGEIEAFF
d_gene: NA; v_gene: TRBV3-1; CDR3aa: CASSQVGSGNTIYF
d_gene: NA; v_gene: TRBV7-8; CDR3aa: CASSLQLKSYEQYF
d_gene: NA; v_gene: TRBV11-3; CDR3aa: CASSSLGSRQETQYF
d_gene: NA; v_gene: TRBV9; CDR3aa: CASSVGGAGTYEQYF
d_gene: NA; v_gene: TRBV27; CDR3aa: CASSLRSVNEQFF
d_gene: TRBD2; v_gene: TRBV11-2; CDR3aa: CASSFRRGAGPSGELFF
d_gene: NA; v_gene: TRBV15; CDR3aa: CATSREFGRTRYEQYF
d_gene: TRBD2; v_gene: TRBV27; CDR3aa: CASSLGGGEYNEQFF
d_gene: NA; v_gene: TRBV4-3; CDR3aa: CASSQSPSMGSTDTQYF
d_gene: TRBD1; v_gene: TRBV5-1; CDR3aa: CASSNQTGATEAFF
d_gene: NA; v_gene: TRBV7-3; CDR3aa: CASSPSGGGQETQYF
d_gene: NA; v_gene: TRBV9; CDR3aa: CASSVDGSTPGQFF
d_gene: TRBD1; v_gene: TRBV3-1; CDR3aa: CASSHQTQGDYEQYF
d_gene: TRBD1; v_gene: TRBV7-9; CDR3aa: CASSLRKGATYGELFF
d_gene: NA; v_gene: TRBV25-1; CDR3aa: CASSDRVMNEKLFF
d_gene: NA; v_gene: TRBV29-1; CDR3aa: CSVEGGDTDTQYF
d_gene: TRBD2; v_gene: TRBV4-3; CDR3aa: CASSQARTGGAYEQYF
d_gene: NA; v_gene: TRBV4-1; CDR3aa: CASGPGARSYEQYF
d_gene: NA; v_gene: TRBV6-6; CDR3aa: CASSPRGGLSNTIYF
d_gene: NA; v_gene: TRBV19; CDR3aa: CASSVRVDYGYTF
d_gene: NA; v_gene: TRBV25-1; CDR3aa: CASSARDGVPGEQYF
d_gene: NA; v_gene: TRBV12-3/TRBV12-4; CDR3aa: CASRRKGSSYEQYF
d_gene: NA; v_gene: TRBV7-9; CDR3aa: CASSSRDQDTDTQYF
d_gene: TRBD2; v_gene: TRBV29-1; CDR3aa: CSSGPASGGVSSYNEQFF
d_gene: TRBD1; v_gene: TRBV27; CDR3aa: CASSPSTGGDEQFF
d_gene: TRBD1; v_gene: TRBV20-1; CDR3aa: CSASGFAGTGRPNQPQHF
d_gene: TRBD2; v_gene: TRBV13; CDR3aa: CASSSHGGYYSYEQYF
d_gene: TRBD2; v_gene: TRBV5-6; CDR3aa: CASSLALAGGADTQYF
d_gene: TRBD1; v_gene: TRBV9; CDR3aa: CASSVSQGRAKNIQYF
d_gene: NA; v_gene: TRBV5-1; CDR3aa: CASSRTPMSAFTGNTIYF
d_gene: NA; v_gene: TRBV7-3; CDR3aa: CASSLNGRGSYGYTF
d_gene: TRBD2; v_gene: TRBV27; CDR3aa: CASSLRVWGGETQYF
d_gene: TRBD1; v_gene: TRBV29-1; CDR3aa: CSVDHWDRGEGYTF
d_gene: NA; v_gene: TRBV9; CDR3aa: CASSVGSGQGNYGYTF
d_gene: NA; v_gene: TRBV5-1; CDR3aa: CASSFGFGAYNEQFF
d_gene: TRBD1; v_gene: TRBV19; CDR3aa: CASSVRTGVSLNQPQHF
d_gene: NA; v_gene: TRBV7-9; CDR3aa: CASSLYRGGQETQYF
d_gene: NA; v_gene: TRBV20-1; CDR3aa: CSAREEGTGQPQHF
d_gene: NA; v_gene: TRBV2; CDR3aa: CASFHSGALAKNIQYF
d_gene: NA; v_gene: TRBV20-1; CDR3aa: CSAKQLNSPLHF
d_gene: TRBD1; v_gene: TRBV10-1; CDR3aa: CASSSDRVNYNEQFF